This T cell receptor (beta chain) emerged from a study of circulating and synovial CD4+ cells in juvenile arthritis. Here immunoSEQ multiplex PCR was the method, and the copy in TCRdb shows in-frame clones only, minus some. The table shows 30,000 to 35,000 clones, with around 95% occurring only once. This TCR was recovered from a human donor with juvenile idiopathic arthritis. The sample taken for sequencing was CD4+ T cells from blood.

The CDR3 bases are TGTGCCAGCAGCTTAGATTCGGGGAAGTTTGGGAATACGCAGTATTTT. Encoded protein: CASSLDSGKFGNTQYF. The rearrangement links TRBV11-2 to TRBJ2-3; possible D gene TRBD2, 5 bases. The CDR3 extends over 16 amino acids. Germline loops: CDR1 SGHAT, CDR2 FQNNGV. V lost 0 bases and J 7 bases, leaving 17 bases between the germline ends.